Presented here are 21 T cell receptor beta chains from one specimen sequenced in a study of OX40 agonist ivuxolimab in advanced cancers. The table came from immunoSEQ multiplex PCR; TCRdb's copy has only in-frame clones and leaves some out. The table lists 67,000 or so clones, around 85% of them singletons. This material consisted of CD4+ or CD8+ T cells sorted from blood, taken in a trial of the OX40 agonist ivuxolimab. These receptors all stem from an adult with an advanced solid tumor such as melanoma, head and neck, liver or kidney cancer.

CDR3 in amino acids: CASSLLSTGELFF. The CDR3 DNA is TGTGCCAGTAGCCTCCTATCGACCGGGGAGCTGTTTTTT. This sequence joins TRBV19 and TRBJ2-2, with D hard to call. The germline V gene has CDR1 LNHDA and CDR2 SQIVND (reference sequence). This CDR3 is 13 amino acids long. Trimming cost V 6 bases and J 5 bases, with 10 bases left between them.

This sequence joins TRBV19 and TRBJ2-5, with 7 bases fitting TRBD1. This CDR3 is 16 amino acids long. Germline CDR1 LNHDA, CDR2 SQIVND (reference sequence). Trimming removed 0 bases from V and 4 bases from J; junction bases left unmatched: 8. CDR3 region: CASSIDRSGGGETQYF. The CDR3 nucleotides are TGTGCCAGTAGTATAGATCGCTCAGGGGGTGGAGAGACCCAGTACTTC. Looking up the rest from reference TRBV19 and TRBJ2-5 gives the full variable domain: DGGITQSPKYLFRKEGQNVTLSCEQNLNHDAMYWYRQDPGQGLRLIYYSQIVNDFQKGDIAEGYSVSREKKESFPLTVTSAQKNPTAFYLCASSIDRSGGGETQYFGPGTRLLVL.

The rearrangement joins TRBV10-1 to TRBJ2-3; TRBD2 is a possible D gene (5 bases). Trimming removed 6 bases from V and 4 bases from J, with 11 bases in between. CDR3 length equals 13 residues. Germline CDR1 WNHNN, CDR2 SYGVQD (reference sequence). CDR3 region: CASSSGVADTQYF. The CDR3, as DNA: TGCGCCAGCAGCTCCGGGGTAGCAGATACGCAGTATTTT.

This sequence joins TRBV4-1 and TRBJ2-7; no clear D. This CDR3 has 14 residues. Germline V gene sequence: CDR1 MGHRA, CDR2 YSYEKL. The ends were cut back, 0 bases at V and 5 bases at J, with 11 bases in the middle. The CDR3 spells CASSQDRLFHEQYF. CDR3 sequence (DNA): TGCGCCAGCAGCCAAGATCGCCTTTTTCACGAGCAGTACTTC.

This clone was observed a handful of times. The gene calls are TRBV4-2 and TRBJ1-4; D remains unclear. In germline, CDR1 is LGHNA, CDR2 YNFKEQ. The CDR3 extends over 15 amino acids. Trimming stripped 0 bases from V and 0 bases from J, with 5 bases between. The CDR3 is CASSQEEATNEKLFF. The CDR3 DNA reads TGTGCCAGCAGCCAAGAGGAGGCAACTAATGAAAAACTGTTTTTT.

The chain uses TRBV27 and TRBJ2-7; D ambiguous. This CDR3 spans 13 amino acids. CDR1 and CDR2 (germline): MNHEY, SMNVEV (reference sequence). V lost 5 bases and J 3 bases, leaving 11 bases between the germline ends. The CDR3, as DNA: TGTGCCAGCAGTGCCTCCTGGGACTACGAGCAGTACTTC. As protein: CASSASWDYEQYF.

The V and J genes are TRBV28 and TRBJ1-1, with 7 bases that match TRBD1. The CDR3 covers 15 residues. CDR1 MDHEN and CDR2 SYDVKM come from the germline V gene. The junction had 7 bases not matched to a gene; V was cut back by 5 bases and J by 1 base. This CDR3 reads CASSPGGAENTEAFF. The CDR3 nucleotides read TGTGCCAGCAGTCCAGGGGGGGCAGAGAACACTGAAGCTTTCTTT.

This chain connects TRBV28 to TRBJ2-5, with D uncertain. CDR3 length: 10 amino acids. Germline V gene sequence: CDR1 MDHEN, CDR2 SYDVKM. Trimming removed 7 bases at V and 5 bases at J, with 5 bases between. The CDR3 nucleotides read TGTGCCAGCAAGGTCGAGACCCAGTACTTC. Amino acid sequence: CASKVETQYF.

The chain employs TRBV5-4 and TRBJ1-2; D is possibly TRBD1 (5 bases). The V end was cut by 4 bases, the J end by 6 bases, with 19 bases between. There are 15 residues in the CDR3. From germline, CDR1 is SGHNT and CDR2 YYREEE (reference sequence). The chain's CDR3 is CASSPIKGRENGYTF. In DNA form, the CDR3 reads TGTGCCAGCAGCCCAATAAAGGGACGGGAAAATGGCTACACCTTC.

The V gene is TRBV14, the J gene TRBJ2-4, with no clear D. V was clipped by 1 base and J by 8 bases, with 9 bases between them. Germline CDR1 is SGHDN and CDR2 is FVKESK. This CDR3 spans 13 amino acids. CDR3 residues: CASSQGTQDIQYF. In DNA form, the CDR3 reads TGTGCCAGCAGCCAAGGGACCCAAGACATTCAGTACTTC.

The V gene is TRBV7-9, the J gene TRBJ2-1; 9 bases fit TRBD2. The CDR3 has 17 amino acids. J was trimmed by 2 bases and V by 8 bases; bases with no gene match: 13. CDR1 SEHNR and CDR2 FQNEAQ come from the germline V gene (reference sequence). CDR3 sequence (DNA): TGTGCCAGCGTCGGAGCGGGAGGTTTCCGCACCTACAATGAGCAGTTCTTC. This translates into CASVGAGGFRTYNEQFF. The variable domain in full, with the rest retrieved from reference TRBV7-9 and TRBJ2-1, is DTGVSQNPRHKITKRGQNVTFRCDPISEHNRLYWYRQTLGQGPEFLTYFQNEAQLEKSRLLSDRFSAERPKGSFSTLEIQRTEQGDSAMYLCASVGAGGFRTYNEQFFGPGTRLTVL.

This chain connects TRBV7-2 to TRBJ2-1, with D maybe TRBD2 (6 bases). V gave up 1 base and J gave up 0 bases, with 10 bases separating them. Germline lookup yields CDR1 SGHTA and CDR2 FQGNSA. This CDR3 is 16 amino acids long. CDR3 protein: CASSLDIGSSYNEQFF. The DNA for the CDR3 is TGTGCCAGCAGCTTAGATATCGGGAGCTCCTACAATGAGCAGTTCTTC.

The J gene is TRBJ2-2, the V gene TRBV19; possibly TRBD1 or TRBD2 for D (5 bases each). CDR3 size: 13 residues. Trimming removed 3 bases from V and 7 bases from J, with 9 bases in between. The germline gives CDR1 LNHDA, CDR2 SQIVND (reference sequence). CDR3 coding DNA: TGTGCCAGTAGTATCGGGGCTGGCGGGGAGCTGTTTTTT. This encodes CASSIGAGGELFF.

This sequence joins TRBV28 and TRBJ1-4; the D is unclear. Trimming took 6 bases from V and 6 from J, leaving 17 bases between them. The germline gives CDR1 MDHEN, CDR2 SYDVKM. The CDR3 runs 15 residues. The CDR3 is CASSLVRASYEKLFF. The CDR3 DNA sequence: TGTGCCAGCAGCCTCGTCCGGGCGTCATATGAAAAACTGTTTTTT.

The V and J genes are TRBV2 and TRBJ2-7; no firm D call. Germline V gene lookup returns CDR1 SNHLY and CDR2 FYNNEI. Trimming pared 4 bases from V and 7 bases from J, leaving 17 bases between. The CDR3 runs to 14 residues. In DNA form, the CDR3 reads TGTGCCAGCAGTGTTGTGTCTCCCCCTCGTGAGCAGTACTTC. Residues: CASSVVSPPREQYF.

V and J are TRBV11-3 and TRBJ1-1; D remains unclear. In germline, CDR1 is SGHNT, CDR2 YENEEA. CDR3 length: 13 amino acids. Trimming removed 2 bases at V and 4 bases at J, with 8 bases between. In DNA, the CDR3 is TGTGCCAGCAGCTTAAATTTTGGCACTGAAGCTTTCTTT. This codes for CASSLNFGTEAFF.

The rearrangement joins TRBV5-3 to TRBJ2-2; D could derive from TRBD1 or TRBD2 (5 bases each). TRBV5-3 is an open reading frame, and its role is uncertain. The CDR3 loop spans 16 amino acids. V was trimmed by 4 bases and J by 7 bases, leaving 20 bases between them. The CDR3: CARSLGHPGTGGELFF. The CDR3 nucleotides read TGTGCCAGAAGCCTTGGACACCCGGGGACGGGCGGGGAGCTGTTTTTT.

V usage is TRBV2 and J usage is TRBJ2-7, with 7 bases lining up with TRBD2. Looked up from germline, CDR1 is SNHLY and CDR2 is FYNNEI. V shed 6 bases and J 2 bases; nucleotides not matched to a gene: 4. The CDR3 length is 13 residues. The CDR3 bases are TGTGCCAGCAGGGGGGAGGGGCCCTACGAGCAGTACTTC. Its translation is CASRGEGPYEQYF. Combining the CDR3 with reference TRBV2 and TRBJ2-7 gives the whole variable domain EPEVTQTPSHQVTQMGQEVILRCVPISNHLYFYWYRQILGQKVEFLVSFYNNEISEKSEIFDDQFSVERPDGSNFTLKIRSTKLEDSAMYFCASRGEGPYEQYFGPGTRLTVT.

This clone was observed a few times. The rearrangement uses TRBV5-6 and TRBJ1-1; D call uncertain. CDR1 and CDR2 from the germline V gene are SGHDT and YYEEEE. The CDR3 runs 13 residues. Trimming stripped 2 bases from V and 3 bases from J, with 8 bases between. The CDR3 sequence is CASSFVWDTEAFF. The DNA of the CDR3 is TGTGCCAGCAGCTTTGTCTGGGACACTGAAGCTTTCTTT. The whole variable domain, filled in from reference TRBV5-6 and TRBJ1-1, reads DAGVTQSPTHLIKTRGQQVTLRCSPKSGHDTVSWYQQALGQGPQFIFQYYEEEERQRGNFPDRFSGHQFPNYSSELNVNALLLGDSALYLCASSFVWDTEAFFGQGTRLTVV.

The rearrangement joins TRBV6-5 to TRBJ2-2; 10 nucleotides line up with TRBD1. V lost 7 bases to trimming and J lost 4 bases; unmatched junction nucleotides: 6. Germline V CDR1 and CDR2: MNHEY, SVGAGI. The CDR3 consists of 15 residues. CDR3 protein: CASTPGQGITGELFF. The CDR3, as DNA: TGTGCCAGCACCCCGGGACAGGGGATCACCGGGGAGCTGTTTTTT.

CDR3 DNA sequence: TGTGCCAGCAGCGACAGATTTACCTATGGCTACACCTTC. This gives the protein CASSDRFTYGYTF. V and J are TRBV7-9 and TRBJ1-2, with a weak D call TRBD1 (5 bases). Looked up from germline, CDR1 is SEHNR and CDR2 is FQNEAQ (reference sequence). This CDR3 contains 13 residues. Deletions cut 5 bases from V and 4 bases from J, with 11 bases between.